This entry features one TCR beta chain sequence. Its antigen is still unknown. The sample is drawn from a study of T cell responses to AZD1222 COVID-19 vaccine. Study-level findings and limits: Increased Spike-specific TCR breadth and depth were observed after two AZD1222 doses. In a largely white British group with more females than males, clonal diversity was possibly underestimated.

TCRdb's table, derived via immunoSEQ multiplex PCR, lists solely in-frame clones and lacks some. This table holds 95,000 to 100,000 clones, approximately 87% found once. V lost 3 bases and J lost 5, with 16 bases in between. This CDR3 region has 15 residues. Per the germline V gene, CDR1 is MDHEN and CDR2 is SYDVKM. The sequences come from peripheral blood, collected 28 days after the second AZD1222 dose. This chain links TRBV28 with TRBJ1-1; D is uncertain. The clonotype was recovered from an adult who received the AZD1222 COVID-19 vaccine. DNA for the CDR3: TGTGCCAGCAGTTTGGTCGCGGGTGGTTATACTGAAGCTTTCTTT. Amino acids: CASSLVAGGYTEAFF.